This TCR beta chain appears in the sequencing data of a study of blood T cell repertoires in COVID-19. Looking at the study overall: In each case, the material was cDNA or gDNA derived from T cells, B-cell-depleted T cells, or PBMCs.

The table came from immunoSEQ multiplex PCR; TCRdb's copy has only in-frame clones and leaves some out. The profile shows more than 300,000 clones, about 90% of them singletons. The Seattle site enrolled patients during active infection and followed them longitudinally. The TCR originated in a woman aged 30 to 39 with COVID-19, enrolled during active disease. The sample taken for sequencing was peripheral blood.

CDR3 sequence (DNA): TGTGCCAGCAGTTATGACAGGGGGCTATCTGAAGCTTTCTTT. As protein: CASSYDRGLSEAFF. This chain uses TRBV6-6 with TRBJ1-1; 10 nucleotides match TRBD1. CDR1 MNHNY and CDR2 SVGAGI come from the germline V gene (reference sequence). CDR3 size: 14 residues. The junction had 4 bases not matched to a gene; V was cut back by 3 bases and J by 6 bases.